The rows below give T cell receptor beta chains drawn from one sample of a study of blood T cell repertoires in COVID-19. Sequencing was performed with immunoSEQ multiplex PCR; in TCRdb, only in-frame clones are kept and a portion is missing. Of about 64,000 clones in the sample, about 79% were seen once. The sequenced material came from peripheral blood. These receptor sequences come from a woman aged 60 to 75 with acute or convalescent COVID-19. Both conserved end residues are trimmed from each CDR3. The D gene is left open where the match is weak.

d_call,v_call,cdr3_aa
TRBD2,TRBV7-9,ASSLDARGGETQY
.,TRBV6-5,ASSKRGWDEKLF
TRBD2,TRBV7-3,ASSLFPAGGTDTQY
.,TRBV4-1,ASSQRWDTLGNEQF
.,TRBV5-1,ASGPYDREQY
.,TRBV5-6,ASSSLRTAGNTIY
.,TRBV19,ASTPSTAQGTEAF
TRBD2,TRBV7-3,ASGLAGGPTPYNEQF
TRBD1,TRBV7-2,ASSPRDRGRGTGELF
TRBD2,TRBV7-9,ASSLGTSGGDTQY
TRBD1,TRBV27,ASTHIRGQGDSPLH
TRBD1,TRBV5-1,ASTSQGASETQY
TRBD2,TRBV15,ATSPPTSGGRARGANVLT
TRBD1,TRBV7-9,ASSTGTAGGEKLF